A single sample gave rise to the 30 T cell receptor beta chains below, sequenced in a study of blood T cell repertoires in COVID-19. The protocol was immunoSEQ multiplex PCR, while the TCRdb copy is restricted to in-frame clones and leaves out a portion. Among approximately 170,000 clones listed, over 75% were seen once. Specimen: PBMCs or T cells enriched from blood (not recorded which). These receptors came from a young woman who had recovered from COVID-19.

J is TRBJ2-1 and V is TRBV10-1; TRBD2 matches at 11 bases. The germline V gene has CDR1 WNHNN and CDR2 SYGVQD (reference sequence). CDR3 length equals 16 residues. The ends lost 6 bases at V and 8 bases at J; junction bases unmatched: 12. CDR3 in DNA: TGCGCCAGCAGCTCAATAACTAGCGGGAGTCCCGATGAGCAGTTCTTC. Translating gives CASSSITSGSPDEQFF.

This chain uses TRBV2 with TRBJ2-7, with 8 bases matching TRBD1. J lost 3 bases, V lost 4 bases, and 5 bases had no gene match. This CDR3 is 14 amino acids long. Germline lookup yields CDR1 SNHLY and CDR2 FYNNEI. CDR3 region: CASSGGQVGYEQYF. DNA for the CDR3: TGTGCCAGCAGTGGGGGACAGGTGGGCTACGAGCAGTACTTC.

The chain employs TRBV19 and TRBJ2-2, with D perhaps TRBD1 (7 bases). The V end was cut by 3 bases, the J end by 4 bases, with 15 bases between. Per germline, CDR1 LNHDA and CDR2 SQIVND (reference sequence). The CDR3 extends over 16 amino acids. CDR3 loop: CASSIPGGMGTGELFF. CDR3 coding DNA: TGTGCCAGTAGTATCCCAGGGGGGATGGGCACCGGGGAGCTGTTTTTT.

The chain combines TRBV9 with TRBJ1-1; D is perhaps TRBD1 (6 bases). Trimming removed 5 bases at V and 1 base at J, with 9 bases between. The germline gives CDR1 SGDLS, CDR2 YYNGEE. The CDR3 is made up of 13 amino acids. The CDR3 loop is CASRRGQNTEAFF. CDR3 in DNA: TGTGCCAGCAGACGGGGACAGAACACTGAAGCTTTCTTT.

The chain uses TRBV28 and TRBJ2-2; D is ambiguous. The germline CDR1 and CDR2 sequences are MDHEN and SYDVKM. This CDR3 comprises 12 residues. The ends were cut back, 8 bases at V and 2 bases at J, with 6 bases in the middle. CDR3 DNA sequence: TGTGCCAGCGAGAGAAACACCGGGGAGCTGTTTTTT. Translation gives CASERNTGELFF.

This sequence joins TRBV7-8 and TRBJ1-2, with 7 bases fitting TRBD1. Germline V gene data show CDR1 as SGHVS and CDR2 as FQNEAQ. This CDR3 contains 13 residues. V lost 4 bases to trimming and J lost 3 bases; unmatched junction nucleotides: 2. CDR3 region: CASSSGQHYGYTF. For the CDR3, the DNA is TGTGCCAGCAGCTCGGGACAGCACTATGGCTACACCTTC.

The CDR3 loop reads CASSREGLNRGPGNTIYF. CDR3 DNA: TGTGCCAGCAGCCGTGAGGGGCTTAACAGGGGACCTGGAAACACCATATATTTT. The V and J genes are TRBV4-2 and TRBJ1-3; 7 bases align to TRBD1. Looked up from germline, CDR1 is LGHNA and CDR2 is YNFKEQ. The CDR3 is 18 residues long. V lost 4 bases to trimming and J lost 2 bases; unmatched junction nucleotides: 14.

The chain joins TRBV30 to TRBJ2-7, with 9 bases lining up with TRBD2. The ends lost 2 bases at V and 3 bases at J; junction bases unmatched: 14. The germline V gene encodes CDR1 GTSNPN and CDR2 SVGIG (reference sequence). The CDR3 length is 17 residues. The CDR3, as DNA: TGTGCCTGGAGTAAGGGCTCCTCGAGCGGGAGGTTCTACGAGCAGTACTTC. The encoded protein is CAWSKGSSSGRFYEQYF.

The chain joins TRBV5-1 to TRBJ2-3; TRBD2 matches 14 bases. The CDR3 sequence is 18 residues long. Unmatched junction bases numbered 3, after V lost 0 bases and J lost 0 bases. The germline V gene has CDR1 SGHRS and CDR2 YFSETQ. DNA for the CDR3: TGCGCCAGCAGCTTGGGACTAGCGGGAGGGATTAGCACAGATACGCAGTATTTT. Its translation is CASSLGLAGGISTDTQYF.

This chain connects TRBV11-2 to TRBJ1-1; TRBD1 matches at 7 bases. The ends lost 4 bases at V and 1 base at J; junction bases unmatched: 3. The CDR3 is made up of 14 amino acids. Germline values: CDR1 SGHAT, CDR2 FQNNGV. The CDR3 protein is CASSSGTENTEAFF. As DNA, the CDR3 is TGTGCCAGCAGCTCTGGGACAGAGAACACTGAAGCTTTCTTT. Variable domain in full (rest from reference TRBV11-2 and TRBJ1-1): EAGVAQSPRYKIIEKRQSVAFWCNPISGHATLYWYQQILGQGPKLLIQFQNNGVVDDSQLPKDRFSAERLKGVDSTLKIQPAKLEDSAVYLCASSSGTENTEAFFGQGTRLTVV.

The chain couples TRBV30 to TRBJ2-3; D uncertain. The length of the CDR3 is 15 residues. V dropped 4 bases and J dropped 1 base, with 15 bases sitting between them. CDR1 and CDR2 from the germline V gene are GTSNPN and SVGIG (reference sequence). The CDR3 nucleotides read TGTGCCTGGAACCGGTTTGACATCGGCACAGATACGCAGTATTTT. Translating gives CAWNRFDIGTDTQYF.

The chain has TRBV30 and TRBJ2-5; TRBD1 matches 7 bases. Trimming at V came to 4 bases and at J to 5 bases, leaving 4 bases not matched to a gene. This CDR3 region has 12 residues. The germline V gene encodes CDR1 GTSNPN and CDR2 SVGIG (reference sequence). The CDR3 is CAWTGGRETQYF. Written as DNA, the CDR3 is TGTGCCTGGACAGGGGGAAGGGAGACCCAGTACTTC.

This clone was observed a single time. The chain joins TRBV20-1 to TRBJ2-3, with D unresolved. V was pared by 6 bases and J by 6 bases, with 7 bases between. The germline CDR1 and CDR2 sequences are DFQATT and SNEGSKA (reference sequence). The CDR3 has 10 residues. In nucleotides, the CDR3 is TGCAGTGCCAGCGCGGATACGCAGTATTTT. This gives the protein CSASADTQYF.

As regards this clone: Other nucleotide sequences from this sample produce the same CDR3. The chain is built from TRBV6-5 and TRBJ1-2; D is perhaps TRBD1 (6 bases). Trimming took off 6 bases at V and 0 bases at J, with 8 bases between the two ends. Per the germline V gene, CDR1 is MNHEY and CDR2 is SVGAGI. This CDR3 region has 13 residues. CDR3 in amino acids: CASSRQANYGYTF. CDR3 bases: TGTGCCAGCAGCCGACAGGCTAACTATGGCTACACCTTC.

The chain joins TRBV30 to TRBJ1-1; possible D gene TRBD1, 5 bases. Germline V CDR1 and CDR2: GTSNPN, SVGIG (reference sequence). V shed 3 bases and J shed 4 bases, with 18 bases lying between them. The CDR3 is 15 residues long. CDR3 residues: CAWRTSGQSGTEAFF. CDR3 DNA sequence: TGTGCCTGGAGGACATCAGGGCAGTCGGGCACTGAAGCTTTCTTT.

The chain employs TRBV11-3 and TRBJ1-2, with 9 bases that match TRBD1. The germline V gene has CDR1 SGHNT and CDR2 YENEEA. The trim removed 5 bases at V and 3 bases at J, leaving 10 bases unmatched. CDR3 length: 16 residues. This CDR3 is CASSRGGQGTDYGYTF. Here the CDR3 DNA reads TGTGCCAGCAGCCGAGGAGGACAGGGGACAGACTATGGCTACACCTTC. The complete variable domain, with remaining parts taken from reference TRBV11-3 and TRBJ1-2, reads EAGVVQSPRYKIIEKKQPVAFWCNPISGHNTLYWYLQNLGQGPELLIRYENEEAVDDSQLPKDRFSAERLKGVDSTLKIQPAELGDSAVYLCASSRGGQGTDYGYTFGSGTRLTVV.

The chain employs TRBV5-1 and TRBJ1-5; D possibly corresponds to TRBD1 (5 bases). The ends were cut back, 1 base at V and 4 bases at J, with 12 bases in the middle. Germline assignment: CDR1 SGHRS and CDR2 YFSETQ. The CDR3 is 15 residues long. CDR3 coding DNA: TGCGCCAGCAGCTTGTGGGGCTCTGTGAATCAGCCCCAGCATTTT. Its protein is CASSLWGSVNQPQHF.

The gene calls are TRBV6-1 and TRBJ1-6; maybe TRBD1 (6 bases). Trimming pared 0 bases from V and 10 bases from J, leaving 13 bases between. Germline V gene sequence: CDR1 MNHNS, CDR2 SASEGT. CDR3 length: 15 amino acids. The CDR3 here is CASSEARGGQSPLHF. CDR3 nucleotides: TGTGCCAGCAGTGAAGCGCGAGGAGGACAGTCACCCCTCCACTTT.

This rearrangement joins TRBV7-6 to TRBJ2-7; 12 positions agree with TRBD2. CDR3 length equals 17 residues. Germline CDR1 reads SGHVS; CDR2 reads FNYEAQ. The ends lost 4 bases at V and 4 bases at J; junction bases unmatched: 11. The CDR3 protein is CASSSSSGRVPGYEQYF. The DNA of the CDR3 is TGTGCCAGCAGCTCGTCTAGCGGGAGGGTCCCCGGGTACGAGCAGTACTTC.

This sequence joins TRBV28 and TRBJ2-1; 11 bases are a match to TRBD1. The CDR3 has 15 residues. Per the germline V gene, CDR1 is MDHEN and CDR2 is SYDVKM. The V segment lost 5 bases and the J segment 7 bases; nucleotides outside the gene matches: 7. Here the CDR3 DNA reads TGTGCCAGCAGTGTCACCGGGACAGGGGGAAATGAGCAGTTCTTC. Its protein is CASSVTGTGGNEQFF.

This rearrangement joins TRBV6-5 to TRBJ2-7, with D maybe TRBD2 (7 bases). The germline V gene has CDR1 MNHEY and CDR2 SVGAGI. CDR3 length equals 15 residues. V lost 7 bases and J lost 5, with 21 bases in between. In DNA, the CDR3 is TGTGCCAGCATTCCGCCTACGGGGGGCCGGGACGAGCAGTACTTC. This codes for CASIPPTGGRDEQYF.

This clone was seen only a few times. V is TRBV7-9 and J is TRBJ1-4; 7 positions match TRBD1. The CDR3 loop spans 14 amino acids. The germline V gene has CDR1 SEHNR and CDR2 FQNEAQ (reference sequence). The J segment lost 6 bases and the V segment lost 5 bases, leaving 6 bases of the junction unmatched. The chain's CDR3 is CASSATGADEKLFF. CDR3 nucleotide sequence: TGTGCCAGCAGCGCCACAGGGGCAGATGAAAAACTGTTTTTT.

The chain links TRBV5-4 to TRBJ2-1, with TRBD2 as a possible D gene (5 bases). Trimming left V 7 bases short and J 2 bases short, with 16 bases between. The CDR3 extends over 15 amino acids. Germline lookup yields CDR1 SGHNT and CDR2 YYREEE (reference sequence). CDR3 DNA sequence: TGTGCCAGCCACCTGGCGGGTCGAGCCTACAATGAGCAGTTCTTC. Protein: CASHLAGRAYNEQFF.

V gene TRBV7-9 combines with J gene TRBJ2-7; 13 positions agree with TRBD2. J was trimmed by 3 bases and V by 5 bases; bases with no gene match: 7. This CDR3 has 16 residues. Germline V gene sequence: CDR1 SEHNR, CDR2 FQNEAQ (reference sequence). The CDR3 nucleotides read TGTGCCAGCAGCCCAGGGACTAGCGGGATAAGCTACGAGCAGTACTTC. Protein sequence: CASSPGTSGISYEQYF.

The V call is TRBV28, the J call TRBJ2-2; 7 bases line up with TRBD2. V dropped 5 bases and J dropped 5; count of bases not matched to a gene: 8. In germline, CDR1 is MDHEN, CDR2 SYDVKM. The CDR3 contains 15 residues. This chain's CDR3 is CASSRAGQRTGELFF. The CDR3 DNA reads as TGTGCCAGCAGTCGAGCGGGGCAGCGGACCGGGGAGCTGTTTTTT.

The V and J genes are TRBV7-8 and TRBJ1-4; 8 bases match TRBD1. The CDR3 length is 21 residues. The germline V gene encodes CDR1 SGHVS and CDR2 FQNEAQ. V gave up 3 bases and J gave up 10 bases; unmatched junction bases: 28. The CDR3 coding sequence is TGTGCCAGCAGCTTTCGGATCCCCGGGACAGGCCCATTCGGAGCACGAGGAAAACTGTTTTTT. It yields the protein CASSFRIPGTGPFGARGKLFF.

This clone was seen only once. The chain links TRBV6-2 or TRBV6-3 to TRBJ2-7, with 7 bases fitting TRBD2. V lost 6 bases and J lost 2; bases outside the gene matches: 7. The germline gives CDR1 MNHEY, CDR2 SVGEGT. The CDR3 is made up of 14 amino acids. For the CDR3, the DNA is TGTGCCAGCAGCAAGGCTAGCGGCCCCTACGAGCAGTACTTC. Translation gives CASSKASGPYEQYF.

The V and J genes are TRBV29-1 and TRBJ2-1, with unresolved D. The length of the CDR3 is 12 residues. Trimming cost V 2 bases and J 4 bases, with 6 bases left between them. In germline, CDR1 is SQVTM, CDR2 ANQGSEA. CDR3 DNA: TGCAGCGTTGAATCTAGATACAATGAGCAGTTCTTC. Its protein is CSVESRYNEQFF.

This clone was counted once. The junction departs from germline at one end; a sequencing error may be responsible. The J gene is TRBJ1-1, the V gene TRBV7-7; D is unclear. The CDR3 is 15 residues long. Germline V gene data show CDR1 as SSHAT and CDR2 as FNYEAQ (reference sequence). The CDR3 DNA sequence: TGTGCTAGCAGCCCCATGGGCACTTCGAACACTGAAGCTTTCTTT. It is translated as CASSPMGTSNTEAFF.

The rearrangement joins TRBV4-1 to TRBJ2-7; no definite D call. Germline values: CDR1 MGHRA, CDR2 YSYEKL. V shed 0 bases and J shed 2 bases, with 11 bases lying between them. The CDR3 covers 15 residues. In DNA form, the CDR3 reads TGCGCCAGCAGCCAAGACGCAGCGATCGCCTACGAGCAGTACTTC. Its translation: CASSQDAAIAYEQYF.